Each of the 26 T cell receptor beta chains below was sequenced from the same sample in a study of vaccination and CD4 T cells after COVID-19. Antigens of these TCRs are unknown. Sequenced with the Oncomine TCR Beta short-read assay was DNA taken from cultured CD4+ T cells. TCRdb fed the PCR reads into MiXCR, producing one record per CDR3 protein. The sample records tens of thousands of distinct CDR3 sequences, roughly 67% being singletons. Specified treatment: roughly 11-day PBMC culture with coronavirus spike peptide pools or control peptides (ViraFEST assay). The sample in question was CD4+ T cells from blood, cultured in vitro, obtained after SARS-CoV-2 vaccination. These receptors all come from a human donor who received a COVID-19 vaccine.

The V and J genes are TRBV20-1 and TRBJ2-2, with 7 bases that match TRBD1. The CDR3 spans 14 residues. CDR1 is DFQATT and CDR2 is SNEGSKA in the germline V gene (reference sequence). J gave up 1 base and V 3 bases, and 2 bases lay outside the gene matches. The CDR3 bases are TGCAGTGCTAGTAACAGGGGGAACACCGGGGAGCTGTTTTTT. This codes for CSASNRGNTGELFF.

This clonotype was counted once. The chain employs TRBV20-1 and TRBJ2-5; D assignment may be TRBD1 or TRBD2 (5 bases each). The CDR3 extends over 16 amino acids. Trimming took 3 bases from V and 1 from J, leaving 18 bases between them. Germline CDR1 is DFQATT and CDR2 is SNEGSKA (reference sequence). For the CDR3, the DNA is TGCAGTGCTAGGACCGACGGGGCAAATGTCCAAGAGACCCAGTACTTC. It translates to CSARTDGANVQETQYF.

The J gene is TRBJ1-4, the V gene TRBV7-9; D is unclear. Trimming pared 2 bases from V and 7 bases from J, leaving 11 bases between. Germline CDR1 is SEHNR and CDR2 is FQNEAQ (reference sequence). The CDR3 runs to 14 residues. CDR3 sequence: CASSLNSGFEKLFF. Written as DNA, the CDR3 is TGTGCCAGCAGCTTAAACAGCGGATTTGAAAAACTGTTTTTT.

J is TRBJ1-5 and V is TRBV6-1; perhaps TRBD1 as D (5 bases). CDR1 and CDR2 from the germline V gene are MNHNS and SASEGT. CDR3 size: 14 residues. Deletions cut 6 bases from V and 0 bases from J, with 9 bases between. CDR3 region: CASRRDLSNQPQHF. CDR3 in DNA: TGTGCCAGCAGGCGGGACCTTAGCAATCAGCCCCAGCATTTT.

The chain couples TRBV24-1 to TRBJ2-2; possibly TRBD1 for D (6 bases). V lost 1 base to trimming and J lost 4 bases, with 15 bases between them. Per germline, CDR1 KGHDR and CDR2 SFDVKD. CDR3 size: 17 residues. The CDR3 nucleotides are TGTGCCACCAGTGATTTCATAGGACAGACATCCACCGGGGAGCTGTTTTTT. This translates into CATSDFIGQTSTGELFF.

This rearrangement joins TRBV5-1 to TRBJ1-2, with D perhaps matching TRBD1 (5 bases). V lost 0 bases, J lost 3 bases, and 9 bases lay in between. This CDR3 comprises 14 residues. Germline CDR1 is SGHRS and CDR2 is YFSETQ. The CDR3 region has the DNA TGCGCCAGCAGCTTGGGGACAATAGACTATGGCTACACCTTC. Protein sequence: CASSLGTIDYGYTF.

Points on this clonotype: At one end the junction does not follow the germline gene, possibly because of a read error. The V call is TRBV24-1, the J call TRBJ1-6; D is possibly TRBD1 (5 bases). Germline assignment: CDR1 KGHDR and CDR2 SFDVKD. The CDR3 totals 18 residues. CDR3 coding DNA: TGTGCCACCAGTGATTTGACTACCCCGGGACCGTATAGTTCACCCCTCCACTTT. This codes for CATSDLTTPGPYSSPLHF.

V and J are TRBV6-1 and TRBJ1-1; tentative D call: TRBD1 (5 bases). The CDR3 loop spans 17 amino acids. The germline gives CDR1 MNHNS, CDR2 SASEGT. V lost 8 bases, J lost 1 base, and 23 bases lay in between. The DNA for the CDR3 is TGTGCCAGCCCCCCGGCCGTGGGGGGAACAGCGAACACTGAAGCTTTCTTT. Its translation is CASPPAVGGTANTEAFF.

The J gene is TRBJ2-3, the V gene TRBV20-1; D not resolved. The closer fit of TRBJ1-5 to the DNA end suggests the J call may be wrong. CDR3 length equals 18 residues. Germline CDR1 is DFQATT and CDR2 is SNEGSKA (reference sequence). This CDR3 is CSAREVKPGWSWKDTQHF. DNA of the CDR3: TGCAGTGCTAGAGAGGTTAAACCGGGCTGGTCGTGGAAAGATACGCAGCATTTT.

The chain employs TRBV12-3 or TRBV12-4 and TRBJ2-3; 10 bases are a match to TRBD1. J lost 1 base, V lost 6 bases, and 10 bases had no gene match. The CDR3 totals 17 residues. Here the CDR3 reads CASSPGTGVFGTDTQYF. CDR3 coding DNA: TGTGCCAGCAGCCCCGGGACAGGGGTGTTCGGCACAGATACGCAGTATTTT.

The rearrangement links TRBV20-1 to TRBJ1-2; 8 positions match TRBD1. With 6 bases clipped from V and 5 bases from J, the junction kept 8 bases outside the gene matches. Per germline, CDR1 DFQATT and CDR2 SNEGSKA (reference sequence). CDR3 length: 13 amino acids. The CDR3 is CSAPDDRGYGYTF. CDR3 DNA sequence: TGCAGTGCCCCCGACGACAGGGGTTATGGCTACACCTTC.

The J gene is TRBJ1-6, the V gene TRBV27; D might be TRBD1 (6 bases). The V gene lost 0 bases and the J gene lost 6 bases, with 18 bases spanning the gap. The germline V gene has CDR1 MNHEY and CDR2 SMNVEV (reference sequence). The CDR3 contains 18 residues. CDR3 bases: TGTGCCAGCAGTTTATCTAGGGGGTTGCGGGCACCTAATTCACCCCTCCACTTT. It is translated as CASSLSRGLRAPNSPLHF.

This chain connects TRBV3-1 to TRBJ2-7; 8 nucleotides align to TRBD2. With V trimmed by 1 base and J by 2 bases, 4 bases remained unmatched. Germline loops: CDR1 LGHDT, CDR2 YNNKEL (reference sequence). This CDR3 spans 15 amino acids. DNA of the CDR3: TGTGCCAGCAGCCAAGGGAGCGGGGGTACCTACGAGCAGTACTTC. This sequence encodes CASSQGSGGTYEQYF.

The J gene is TRBJ1-2, the V gene TRBV6-1; D possibly corresponds to TRBD1 (6 bases). The CDR3 contains 12 residues. Germline values: CDR1 MNHNS, CDR2 SASEGT. V lost 7 bases to trimming and J lost 4 bases, with 10 bases between them. Here the CDR3 DNA reads TGTGCCAGCAAAGGGGACATCTATGGCTACACCTTC. Its translation: CASKGDIYGYTF.

There are a few counts of this clonotype. The chain links TRBV30 to TRBJ1-1; D possibly corresponds to TRBD1 (6 bases). Germline CDR1 GTSNPN, CDR2 SVGIG (reference sequence). Trimming removed 4 bases from V and 4 bases from J, with 16 bases in between. This CDR3 comprises 14 residues. This CDR3 reads CAWTVAGVGTEAFF. The DNA for the CDR3 is TGTGCCTGGACGGTGGCAGGGGTTGGCACTGAAGCTTTCTTT.

The J gene is TRBJ2-3, the V gene TRBV4-1; 8 bases align to TRBD2. CDR3 length equals 21 residues. Germline values: CDR1 MGHRA, CDR2 YSYEKL. Germline trimming cut 0 bases from V and 1 base from J; bases unmatched to any gene: 18. CDR3 nucleotides: TGCGCCAGCAGCCAAGAAGCGGGGGCGCTGCACGGGGGAGTCGGCACAGATACGCAGTATTTT. This gives the protein CASSQEAGALHGGVGTDTQYF.

About this clonotype itself: The junction differs from germline at one of its ends, possibly a read error. The chain employs TRBV5-1 and TRBJ2-7; 9 bases are shared with TRBD1. The CDR3 contains 15 residues. Germline V gives CDR1 SGHRS, CDR2 YFSETQ. The CDR3 DNA sequence: TGCGCCAGCACCTTGGACGGACAGGGGTACTACGAGCAGTACTTC. Its protein product is CASTLDGQGYYEQYF.

The V call is TRBV10-3, the J call TRBJ1-1, with 7 nucleotides matching TRBD1. V was pared by 6 bases and J by 1 base, with 2 bases of the junction left unmatched. Germline V CDR1 and CDR2: ENHRY, SYGVKD. This CDR3 region has 13 residues. The CDR3 region has the DNA TGTGCCATCAGCGGACAGGAGAACACTGAAGCTTTCTTT. This gives the protein CAISGQENTEAFF.

The V gene is TRBV6-2 or TRBV6-3, the J gene TRBJ2-7; 7 bases align to TRBD1. The CDR3 extends over 17 amino acids. Germline V gene data show CDR1 as MNHEY and CDR2 as SVGEGT. The ends lost 5 bases at V and 0 bases at J; junction bases unmatched: 13. Written as DNA, the CDR3 is TGTGCCAGCAGTCCCTCAATAGGGACAGCTTACTCCTACGAGCAGTACTTC. Translation gives CASSPSIGTAYSYEQYF.

This chain uses TRBV6-1 with TRBJ2-3, with 7 bases matching TRBD2. The CDR3 sequence is 14 residues long. V lost 8 bases to trimming and J lost 0 bases; unmatched junction nucleotides: 5. The germline gives CDR1 MNHNS, CDR2 SASEGT. The DNA of the CDR3 is TGTGCCAGCCGTCTAGCGGCAAGCACAGATACGCAGTATTTT. Translation gives CASRLAASTDTQYF.

The V and J genes are TRBV12-3 or TRBV12-4 and TRBJ1-3; 7 bases align to TRBD1. The V and J ends lost 6 bases and 0 bases, in that order; junction bases with no gene match: 8. This CDR3 region has 16 residues. The DNA of the CDR3 is TGTGCCAGCAGAAACAGGGGAGACCCCTCTGGAAACACCATATATTTT. It encodes CASRNRGDPSGNTIYF.

This clonotype occurred once. The rearrangement uses TRBV27 and TRBJ1-2, with D unclear. Trimming stripped 5 bases from V and 4 bases from J, with 14 bases between. The germline CDR1 and CDR2 sequences are MNHEY and SMNVEV (reference sequence). CDR3 length: 14 residues. CDR3: CASSLSNPIYGYTF. CDR3 DNA sequence: TGTGCCAGCAGTCTTTCAAACCCGATCTATGGCTACACCTTC.

The chain combines TRBV30 with TRBJ1-6, with D maybe TRBD1 (5 bases). Between the trimmed V and J ends, which lost 4 bases and 5 bases, there was a span of 21 bases. Germline V gene lookup returns CDR1 GTSNPN and CDR2 SVGIG (reference sequence). This CDR3 contains 17 residues. The CDR3 DNA reads as TGTGCCTGGACCCTAGATGGTAGGGGCGTGAATAATTCACCCCTCCACTTT. This encodes CAWTLDGRGVNNSPLHF.

The table lists this clonotype with a few counts. The chain carries TRBV6-1 and TRBJ1-5; TRBD1 is a possible D gene (6 bases). Trimming pared 0 bases from V and 6 bases from J, leaving 18 bases between. The CDR3 contains 17 residues. CDR1 and CDR2 from the germline V gene are MNHNS and SASEGT. This CDR3 reads CASSEAGRPQGLQPQHF. For the CDR3, the DNA is TGTGCCAGCAGTGAAGCGGGGAGGCCACAGGGCCTTCAGCCCCAGCATTTT.

The gene calls are TRBV10-1 and TRBJ2-5; TRBD2 agrees at 7 bases. With V trimmed by 2 bases and J by 4 bases, 10 bases remained unmatched. The germline CDR1 and CDR2 sequences are WNHNN and SYGVQD (reference sequence). CDR3 length equals 16 residues. The CDR3 reads CASSERGLRGIETQYF. The CDR3 DNA is TGCGCCAGCAGTGAGAGGGGACTACGTGGGATAGAGACCCAGTACTTC.

This sequence joins TRBV7-2 and TRBJ2-3, with a weak D call TRBD2 (7 bases). Per germline, CDR1 SGHTA and CDR2 FQGNSA. The CDR3 has 15 residues. V lost 2 bases, J lost 6 bases, and 15 bases lay in between. Here the CDR3 reads CASSLSRGARDTQYF. For the CDR3, the DNA is TGTGCCAGCAGCTTATCCCGGGGGGCACGTGATACGCAGTATTTT.